This T cell receptor (beta chain) stems from a study of technical replicates of blood from four donors. The V and J ends lost 4 bases and 8 bases, in that order; junction bases with no gene match: 6. The germline CDR1 and CDR2 sequences are KGHSH and LQKENI. The CDR3 has 13 amino acids. Method: immunoSEQ multiplex PCR; TCRdb's copy keeps in-frame clones and lacks some. The sample gives about 66,000 clones, roughly 90% of which show up once; approximately 4.4% is in the top ten. The sequence came from a human donor in good health. Some clones in this sample may be carry-over from other donors' samples. Sequenced input: PBMCs. The rearrangement uses TRBV18 and TRBJ1-2; 8 bases are shared with TRBD1. CDR3 DNA sequence: TGTGCCAGCTCACTGGGACAGGAAGACGGCTACACCTTC. Protein: CASSLGQEDGYTF.